These 9 T cell receptor beta chains share one sample of origin, sequenced in a study of Graves' ophthalmopathy and Graves' hyperthyroidism. Using RNA transcripts, the TCR beta CDR3 regions were amplified. The workflow started with a first-round RT-PCR run with HTBI primers and then moved on to a second-round multiplex PCR. Via MiXCR, TCRdb re-called the multiplex PCR reads, giving one row per CDR3 protein. The table includes 300,000 to 400,000 distinct CDR3 sequences, roughly 15% detected once. The source material was peripheral blood. The receptors were gathered from an adult man with Graves' ophthalmopathy.

This clonotype was counted many times. The rearrangement uses TRBV7-8 and TRBJ2-2; D ambiguous. CDR1 is SGHVS, CDR2 FQNEAQ, per germline. V was shortened by 5 bases and J by 6 bases, with 10 bases between the two germline ends. This CDR3 is 13 amino acids long. Here the CDR3 DNA reads TGTGCCAGCAGCCAGCTCCCTGCCGGGGAGCTGTTTTTT. This translates into CASSQLPAGELFF.

The chain uses TRBV6-1 and TRBJ1-2; TRBD1 matches 8 bases. The CDR3 has 17 residues. Germline V gene lookup returns CDR1 MNHNS and CDR2 SASEGT. Trimming cost V 5 bases and J 6 bases; bases outside gene matches: 17. CDR3 region: CASSLSGTGPLNHGYTF. CDR3 sequence (DNA): TGTGCCAGCAGTCTCTCCGGGACAGGACCCCTAAACCATGGCTACACCTTC.

This clonotype has at least ten counts. This chain uses TRBV7-8 with TRBJ2-2; 7 nucleotides match TRBD1. CDR1 is SGHVS, CDR2 FQNEAQ, per germline. Trimming cost V 5 bases and J 4 bases; bases outside gene matches: 10. The CDR3 runs to 16 residues. The CDR3 DNA reads as TGTGCCAGCAGCGTCCCACAGGGGCTGATCACCGGGGAGCTGTTTTTT. Translation gives CASSVPQGLITGELFF.

About this clonotype: At one boundary the junction diverges from the germline segment, which might be a read error. The V and J genes are TRBV19 and TRBJ1-2; D not resolved. The CDR3 is 15 amino acids. Germline V lookup: CDR1 LNHDA, CDR2 SQIVND (reference sequence). CDR3 nucleotides: TGTGCCAGTAGTACCATGATAGCTCTTAACTATGGCTACATCTTC. Its protein product is CASSTMIALNYGYIF.

This clonotype came up many times. This chain links TRBV2 with TRBJ2-5, with 14 positions matching TRBD2. V lost 6 bases to trimming and J lost 4 bases; unmatched junction nucleotides: 4. The CDR3 extends over 15 amino acids. The V gene's germline CDR1 is SNHLY and CDR2 FYNNEI. The chain's CDR3 is CASSGLAGGRETQYF. The CDR3 nucleotides read TGTGCCAGCAGCGGACTAGCGGGGGGCCGAGAGACCCAGTACTTC.

This clonotype was recorded many times. The DNA of the CDR3 is TGTGCCAGCAGCTTAAACCCAGGGGGCTTCGAGCAGTACTTC. This encodes CASSLNPGGFEQYF. The V and J genes are TRBV7-2 and TRBJ2-7, with 8 positions matching TRBD1. This CDR3 is 14 amino acids long. Germline V gene lookup returns CDR1 SGHTA and CDR2 FQGNSA. The J segment lost 6 bases and the V segment lost 2 bases, leaving 6 bases of the junction unmatched.

This clonotype was counted many times. The rearrangement links TRBV6-5 to TRBJ1-1, with D unresolved. V was clipped by 2 bases and J by 11 bases, with 15 bases between them. The CDR3 covers 13 residues. Germline V gene sequence: CDR1 MNHEY, CDR2 SVGAGI. The CDR3 reads CASSYGRAEGAFF. In DNA, the CDR3 is TGTGCCAGCAGTTACGGGAGGGCTGAAGGGGCTTTCTTT.

In its sample, this clonotype was seen a few times. Here the CDR3 reads CASSTNPGLAGGGETQYF. The CDR3, as DNA: TGTGCCAGCAGTACTAATCCGGGACTAGCGGGAGGTGGAGAGACCCAGTACTTC. The rearrangement links TRBV12-3 or TRBV12-4 to TRBJ2-5, with TRBD2 matching 15 bases. J was trimmed by 4 bases and V by 5 bases; bases with no gene match: 11. CDR3 length: 18 amino acids.

The table lists this clonotype with many counts. The genes are TRBV9 and TRBJ2-2; D is unresolved. Trimming removed 0 bases from V and 7 bases from J, with 13 bases in between. CDR3 size: 15 residues. CDR1 and CDR2 from the germline V gene are SGDLS and YYNGEE. The DNA for the CDR3 is TGTGCCAGCAGCGTAGTTGGGTTCGGGTACGGGGAGCTGTTTTTT. Amino acid sequence: CASSVVGFGYGELFF.